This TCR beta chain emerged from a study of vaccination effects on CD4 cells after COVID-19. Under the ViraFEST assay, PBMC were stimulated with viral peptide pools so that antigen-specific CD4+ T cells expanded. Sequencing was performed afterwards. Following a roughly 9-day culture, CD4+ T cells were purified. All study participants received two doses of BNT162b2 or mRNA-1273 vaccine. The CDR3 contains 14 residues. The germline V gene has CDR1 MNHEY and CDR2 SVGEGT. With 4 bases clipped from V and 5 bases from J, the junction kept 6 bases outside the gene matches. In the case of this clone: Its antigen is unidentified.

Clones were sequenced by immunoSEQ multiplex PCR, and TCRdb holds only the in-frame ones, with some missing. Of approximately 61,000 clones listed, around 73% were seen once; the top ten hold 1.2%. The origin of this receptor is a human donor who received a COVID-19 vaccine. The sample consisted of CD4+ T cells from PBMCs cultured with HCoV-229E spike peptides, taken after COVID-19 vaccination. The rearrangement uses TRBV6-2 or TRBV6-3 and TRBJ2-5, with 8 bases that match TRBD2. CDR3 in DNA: TGTGCCAGCAGTTCCTTCCGGGAGGGGGAGACCCAGTACTTC. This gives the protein CASSSFREGETQYF.